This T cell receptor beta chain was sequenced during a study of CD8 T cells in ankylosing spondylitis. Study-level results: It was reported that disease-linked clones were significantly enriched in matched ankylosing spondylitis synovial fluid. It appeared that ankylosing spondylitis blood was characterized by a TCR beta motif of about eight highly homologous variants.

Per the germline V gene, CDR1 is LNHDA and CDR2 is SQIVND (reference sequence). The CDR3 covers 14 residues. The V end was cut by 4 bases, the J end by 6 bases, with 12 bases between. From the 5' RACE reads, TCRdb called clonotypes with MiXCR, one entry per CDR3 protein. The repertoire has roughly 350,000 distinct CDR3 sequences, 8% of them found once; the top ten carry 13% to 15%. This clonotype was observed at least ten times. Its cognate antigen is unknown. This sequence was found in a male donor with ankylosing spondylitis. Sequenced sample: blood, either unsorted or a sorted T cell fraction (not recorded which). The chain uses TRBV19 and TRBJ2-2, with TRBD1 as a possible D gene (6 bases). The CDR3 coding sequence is TGTGCCAGTAGTAAGAACAGGGACGCCGGGGAGCTGTTTTTT. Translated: CASSKNRDAGELFF. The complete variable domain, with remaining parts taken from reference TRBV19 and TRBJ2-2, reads DGGITQSPKYLFRKEGQNVTLSCEQNLNHDAMYWYRQDPGQGLRLIYYSQIVNDFQKGDIAEGYSVSREKKESFPLTVTSAQKNPTAFYLCASSKNRDAGELFFGEGSRLTVL.